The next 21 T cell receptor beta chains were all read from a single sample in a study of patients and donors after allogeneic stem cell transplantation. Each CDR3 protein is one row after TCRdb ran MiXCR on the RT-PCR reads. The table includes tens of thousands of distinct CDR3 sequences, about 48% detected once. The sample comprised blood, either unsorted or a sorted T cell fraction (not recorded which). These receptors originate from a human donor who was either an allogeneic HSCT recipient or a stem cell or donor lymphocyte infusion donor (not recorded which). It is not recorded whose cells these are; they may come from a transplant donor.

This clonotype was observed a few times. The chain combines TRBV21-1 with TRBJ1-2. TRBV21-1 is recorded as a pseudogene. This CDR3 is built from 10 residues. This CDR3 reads CASSRLCYTF. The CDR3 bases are TGTGCCAGCAGTCGGCTGTGCTACACCTTC.

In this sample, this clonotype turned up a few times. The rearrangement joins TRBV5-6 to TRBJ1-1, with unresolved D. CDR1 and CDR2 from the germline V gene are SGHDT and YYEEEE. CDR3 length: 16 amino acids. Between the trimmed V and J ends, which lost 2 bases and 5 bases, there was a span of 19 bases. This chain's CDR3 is CASSFGGVTLVTEAFF. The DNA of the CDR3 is TGTGCCAGCAGCTTCGGTGGTGTCACATTGGTTACTGAAGCTTTCTTT.

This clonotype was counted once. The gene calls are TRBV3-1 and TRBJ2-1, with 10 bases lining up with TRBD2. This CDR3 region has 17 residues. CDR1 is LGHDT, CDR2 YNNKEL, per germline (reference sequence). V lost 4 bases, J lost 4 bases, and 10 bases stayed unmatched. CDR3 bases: TGTGCCAGCAGCCTCAGTGAACTAGCGGGACCTTACAATGAGCAGTTCTTC. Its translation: CASSLSELAGPYNEQFF.

The CDR3 region is CASSFGTDTQYF. The CDR3 coding sequence is TGTGCCAGCAGCTTCGGCACAGATACGCAGTATTTT. The genes are TRBV7-9 and TRBJ2-3, with D unclear. This CDR3 has 12 amino acids. V lost 3 bases and J 1 base, leaving 2 bases between the germline ends. Germline-derived CDR1 and CDR2 are SEHNR and FQNEAQ (reference sequence).

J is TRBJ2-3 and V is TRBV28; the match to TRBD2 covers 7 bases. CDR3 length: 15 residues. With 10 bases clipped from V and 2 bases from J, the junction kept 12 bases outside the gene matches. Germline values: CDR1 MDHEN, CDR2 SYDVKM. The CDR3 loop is CATTTSRWDTDTQYF. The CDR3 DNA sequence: TGTGCCACTACGACTAGCCGATGGGACACAGATACGCAGTATTTT.

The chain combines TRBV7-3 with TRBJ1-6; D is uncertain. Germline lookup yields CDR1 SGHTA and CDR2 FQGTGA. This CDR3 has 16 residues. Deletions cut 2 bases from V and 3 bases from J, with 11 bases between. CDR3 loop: CASSLWQAGYNSPLHF. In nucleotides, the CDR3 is TGTGCCAGCAGCTTATGGCAGGCGGGCTATAATTCACCCCTCCACTTT. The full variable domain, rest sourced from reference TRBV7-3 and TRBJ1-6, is GAGVSQTPSNKVTEKGKYVELRCDPISGHTALYWYRQSLGQGPEFLIYFQGTGAADDSGLPNDRFFAVRPEGSVSTLKIQRTERGDSAVYLCASSLWQAGYNSPLHFGNGTRLTVT.

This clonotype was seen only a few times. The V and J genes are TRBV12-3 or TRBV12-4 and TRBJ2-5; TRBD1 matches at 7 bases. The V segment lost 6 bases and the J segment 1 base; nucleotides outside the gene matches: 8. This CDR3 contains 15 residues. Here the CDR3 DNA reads TGTGCCAGCAGGGCCCCCGGGACAGTCCAAGAGACCCAGTACTTC. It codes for CASRAPGTVQETQYF.

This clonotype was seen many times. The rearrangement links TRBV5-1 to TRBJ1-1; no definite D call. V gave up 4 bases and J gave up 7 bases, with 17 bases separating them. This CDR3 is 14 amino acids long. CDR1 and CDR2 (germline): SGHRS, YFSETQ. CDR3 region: CASSPQDGLFEAFF. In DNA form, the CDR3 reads TGCGCCAGCAGCCCCCAGGACGGGCTTTTTGAAGCTTTCTTT.

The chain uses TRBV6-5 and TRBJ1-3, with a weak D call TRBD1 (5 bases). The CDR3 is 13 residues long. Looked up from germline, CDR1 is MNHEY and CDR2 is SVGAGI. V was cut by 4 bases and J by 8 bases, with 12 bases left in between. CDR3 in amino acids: CASSSTEGHTIYF. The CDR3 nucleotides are TGTGCCAGCAGTTCTACGGAGGGACACACCATATATTTT.

The CDR3 bases are TGTGCCAGCAGAGGACTAACAGGGGGCGGGAACACTGAAGCTTTCTTT. Translation: CASRGLTGGGNTEAFF. V and J are TRBV12-3 or TRBV12-4 and TRBJ1-1; 9 bases align to TRBD1. The CDR3 covers 16 residues. Germline trimming cut 6 bases from V and 1 base from J; bases unmatched to any gene: 9.

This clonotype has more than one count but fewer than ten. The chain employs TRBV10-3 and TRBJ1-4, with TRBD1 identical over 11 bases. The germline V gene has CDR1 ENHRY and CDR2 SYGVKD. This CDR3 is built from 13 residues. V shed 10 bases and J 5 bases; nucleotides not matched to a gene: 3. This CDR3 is CATRTGGNEKLFF. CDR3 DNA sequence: TGTGCCACTCGGACAGGGGGCAATGAAAAACTGTTTTTT.

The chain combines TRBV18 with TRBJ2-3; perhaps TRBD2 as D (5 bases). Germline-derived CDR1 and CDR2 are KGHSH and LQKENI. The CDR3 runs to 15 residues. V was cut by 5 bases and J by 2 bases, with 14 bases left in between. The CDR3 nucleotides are TGTGCCAGCTCAGCGGAGGCCCGACACACAGATACGCAGTATTTT. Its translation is CASSAEARHTDTQYF.

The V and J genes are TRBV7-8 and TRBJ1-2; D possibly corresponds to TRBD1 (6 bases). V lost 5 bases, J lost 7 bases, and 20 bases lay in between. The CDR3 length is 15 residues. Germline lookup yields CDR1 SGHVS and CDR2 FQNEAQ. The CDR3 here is CASSSGQLLTSGYTF. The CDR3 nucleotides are TGTGCCAGCAGCAGTGGACAGCTACTAACTAGTGGCTACACCTTC.

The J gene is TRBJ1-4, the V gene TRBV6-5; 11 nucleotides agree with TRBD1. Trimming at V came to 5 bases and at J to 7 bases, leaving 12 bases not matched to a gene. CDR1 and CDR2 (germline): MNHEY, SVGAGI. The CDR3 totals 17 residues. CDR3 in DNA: TGTGCCAGCAGTACGAGGACAGGGGGCCTCGAATTTGAAAAACTGTTTTTT. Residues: CASSTRTGGLEFEKLFF.

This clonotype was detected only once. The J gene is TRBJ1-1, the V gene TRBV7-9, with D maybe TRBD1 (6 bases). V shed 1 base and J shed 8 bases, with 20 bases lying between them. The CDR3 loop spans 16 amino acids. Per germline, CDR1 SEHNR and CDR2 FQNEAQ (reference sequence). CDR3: CASSLEDFNRVSEAFF. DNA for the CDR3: TGTGCCAGCAGCTTAGAGGACTTCAACAGGGTTTCGGAAGCTTTCTTT.

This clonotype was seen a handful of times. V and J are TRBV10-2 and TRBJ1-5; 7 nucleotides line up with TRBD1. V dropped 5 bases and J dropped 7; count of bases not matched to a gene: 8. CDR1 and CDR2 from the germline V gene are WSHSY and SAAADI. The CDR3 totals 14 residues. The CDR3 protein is CASSYSTGRQPQHF. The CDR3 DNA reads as TGCGCCAGCAGTTACTCGACAGGGAGACAGCCCCAGCATTTT.

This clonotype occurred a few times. The CDR3 DNA sequence: TGCGCCAGCAGCTCAGAGTGGGACACGCGAAGCTCCTATAATTCACCCCTCCACTTT. Amino acid sequence: CASSSEWDTRSSYNSPLHF. The rearrangement joins TRBV4-1 to TRBJ1-6, with a possible D match to TRBD1 (6 bases). Germline V CDR1 and CDR2: MGHRA, YSYEKL. V was pared by 5 bases and J by 0 bases, with 20 bases between. The CDR3 has 19 amino acids.

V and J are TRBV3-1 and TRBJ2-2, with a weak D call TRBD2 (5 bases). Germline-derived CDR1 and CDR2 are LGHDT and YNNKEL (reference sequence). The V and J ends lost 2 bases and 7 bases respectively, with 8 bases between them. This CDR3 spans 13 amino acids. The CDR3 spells CASSQRGIGELFF. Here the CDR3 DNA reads TGTGCCAGCAGCCAACGAGGGATCGGGGAGCTGTTTTTT.

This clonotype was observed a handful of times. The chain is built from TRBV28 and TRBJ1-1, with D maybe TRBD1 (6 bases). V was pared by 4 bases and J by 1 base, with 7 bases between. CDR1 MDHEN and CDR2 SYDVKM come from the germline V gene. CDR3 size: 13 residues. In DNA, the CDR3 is TGTGCCAGCAGTTGGACAGCGAACACTGAAGCTTTCTTT. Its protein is CASSWTANTEAFF.

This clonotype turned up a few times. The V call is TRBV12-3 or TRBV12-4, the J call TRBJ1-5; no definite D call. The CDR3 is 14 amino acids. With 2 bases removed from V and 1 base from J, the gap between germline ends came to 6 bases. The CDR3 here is CASSLQTSNQPQHF. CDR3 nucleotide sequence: TGTGCCAGCAGTTTACAGACGAGCAATCAGCCCCAGCATTTT.

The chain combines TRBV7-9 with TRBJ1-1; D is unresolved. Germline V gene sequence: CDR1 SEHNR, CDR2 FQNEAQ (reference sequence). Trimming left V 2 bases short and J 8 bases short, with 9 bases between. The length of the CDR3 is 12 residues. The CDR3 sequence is CASSLLRREAFF. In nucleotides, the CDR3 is TGTGCCAGCAGCTTACTAAGGAGGGAAGCTTTCTTT.